What follows are 24 T cell receptor beta chains derived from one specimen sequenced in a study of cytomegalovirus exposure and HLA in healthy donors. PCR primers comprised 60 Vbeta and 13 Jbeta primers. Only in-frame clones appear in the TCRdb table, and some are missing; sequencing was by immunoSEQ multiplex PCR. The data hold 90,000 to 120,000 clones, with 70% observed a single time. Sequenced material: PBMCs. These receptors were obtained from a man aged 40-50 years in good health and CMV-seropositive.

This sequence joins TRBV30 and TRBJ2-5; 8 bases fit TRBD1. CDR3 length equals 12 residues. Germline V gene sequence: CDR1 GTSNPN, CDR2 SVGIG (reference sequence). J was trimmed by 7 bases and V by 5 bases; bases with no gene match: 6. CDR3 DNA: TGTGCCTGGGAGACAGGGGTGGGGACCCAGTACTTC. It specifies CAWETGVGTQYF. Full variable domain (remainder filled in from reference TRBV30 and TRBJ2-5): SQTIHQWPATLVQPVGSPLSLECTVEGTSNPNLYWYRQAAGRGLQLLFYSVGIGQISSEVPQNLSASRPQDRQFILSSKKLLLSDSGFYLCAWETGVGTQYFGPGTRLLVL.

The rearrangement joins TRBV7-6 to TRBJ2-7; possibly TRBD2 for D (6 bases). Germline CDR1 reads SGHVS; CDR2 reads FNYEAQ. The CDR3 has 16 residues. Trimming removed 5 bases from V and 2 bases from J, with 19 bases in between. The DNA of the CDR3 is TGTGCCAGCAGCCAAGATCGGGCGGGGCCACCCTACGAGCAGTACTTC. It translates to CASSQDRAGPPYEQYF.

This chain links TRBV27 with TRBJ2-7, with no clear D. CDR1 MNHEY and CDR2 SMNVEV come from the germline V gene (reference sequence). The CDR3 sequence is 14 residues long. V dropped 6 bases and J dropped 2 bases, with 14 bases sitting between them. The CDR3 region is CASRSREVPYEQYF. The CDR3 region has the DNA TGTGCCAGCAGAAGCCGCGAGGTCCCCTACGAGCAGTACTTC.

The chain carries TRBV5-1 and TRBJ2-7; TRBD1 agrees at 7 bases. This CDR3 is built from 14 residues. The germline CDR1 and CDR2 sequences are SGHRS and YFSETQ. Unmatched junction bases numbered 5, after V lost 2 bases and J lost 3 bases. Here the CDR3 reads CASSFGQDGYEQYF. As DNA, the CDR3 is TGCGCCAGCAGCTTCGGACAGGATGGCTACGAGCAGTACTTC.

In this sample, this clone turned up a few times. V usage is TRBV19 and J usage is TRBJ2-3, with D tentatively TRBD1 (6 bases). V lost 5 bases to trimming and J lost 3 bases, with 12 bases between them. The CDR3 has 14 residues. Germline V gene lookup returns CDR1 LNHDA and CDR2 SQIVND (reference sequence). The CDR3 coding sequence is TGTGCCAGTAGTGGAGGCAGGGGTACAGATACGCAGTATTTT. It specifies CASSGGRGTDTQYF.

The chain employs TRBV30 and TRBJ2-2; D is possibly TRBD2 (6 bases). Germline values: CDR1 GTSNPN, CDR2 SVGIG (reference sequence). The CDR3 has 15 amino acids. Deletions cut 0 bases from V and 4 bases from J, with 12 bases between. In DNA, the CDR3 is TGTGCCTGGAGTGTAACTGGGAGGTCCACCGGGGAGCTGTTTTTT. It is translated as CAWSVTGRSTGELFF.

In this sample, this clone turned up once. This sequence joins TRBV18 and TRBJ1-3, with TRBD1 matching 7 bases. CDR3 length: 16 amino acids. CDR1 KGHSH and CDR2 LQKENI come from the germline V gene. V gave up 2 bases and J gave up 6 bases; unmatched junction bases: 10. CDR3 residues: CASSPSTGTSANTIYF. The CDR3 coding sequence is TGTGCCAGCTCACCATCGACAGGGACGTCCGCAAACACCATATATTTT.

The CDR3 sequence is CASSLTGYSYNEQFF. Here the CDR3 DNA reads TGTGCCAGTAGTTTGACAGGTTACTCCTACAATGAGCAGTTCTTC. The gene calls are TRBV19 and TRBJ2-1, with a possible D match to TRBD1 (6 bases). CDR3 size: 15 residues. Germline loops: CDR1 LNHDA, CDR2 SQIVND (reference sequence). V was cut by 5 bases and J by 0 bases, with 11 bases left in between.

This clone was seen more than once but under ten times. The chain is built from TRBV7-6 and TRBJ2-1; 7 positions match TRBD2. The CDR3 consists of 15 residues. The germline V gene has CDR1 SGHVS and CDR2 FNYEAQ. Unmatched junction bases numbered 2, after V lost 3 bases and J lost 0 bases. The DNA of the CDR3 is TGTGCCAGCAGCTTCTTAGCGGGCTCCTACAATGAGCAGTTCTTC. The encoded protein is CASSFLAGSYNEQFF.

There are a few counts of this clone. The V call is TRBV5-6, the J call TRBJ1-6; D may be TRBD1 (6 bases). Germline CDR1 is SGHDT and CDR2 is YYEEEE. The CDR3 consists of 16 residues. With 4 bases removed from V and 6 bases from J, the gap between germline ends came to 17 bases. CDR3 region: CASSSTPGAGNSPLHF. The CDR3 coding sequence is TGTGCCAGCAGCAGTACCCCAGGGGCTGGTAATTCACCCCTCCACTTT.

The V and J genes are TRBV18 and TRBJ2-5, with 13 bases matching TRBD2. The CDR3 extends over 16 amino acids. Germline-derived CDR1 and CDR2 are KGHSH and LQKENI. The V and J ends lost 3 bases and 7 bases, in that order; junction bases with no gene match: 8. The chain's CDR3 is CASSPVGTSGVRTQYF. DNA for the CDR3: TGTGCCAGCTCACCGGTCGGGACTAGCGGGGTTCGGACCCAGTACTTC.

The V gene is TRBV19, the J gene TRBJ2-1; TRBD1 aligns across 8 bases. V lost 5 bases and J lost 7; bases outside the gene matches: 7. The V gene's germline CDR1 is LNHDA and CDR2 SQIVND (reference sequence). This CDR3 spans 14 amino acids. The CDR3 loop reads CASSDSGGGNEQFF. In nucleotides, the CDR3 is TGTGCCAGTAGTGACTCAGGGGGCGGAAATGAGCAGTTCTTC.

V usage is TRBV5-6 and J usage is TRBJ1-3, with 7 nucleotides matching TRBD1. J gave up 8 bases and V 0 bases, and 5 bases lay outside the gene matches. Germline assignment: CDR1 SGHDT and CDR2 YYEEEE. The CDR3 has 14 residues. DNA for the CDR3: TGTGCCAGCAGCTTGGTGGGCAGGGGGGACACCATATATTTT. It specifies CASSLVGRGDTIYF.

The chain has TRBV5-4 and TRBJ1-3; TRBD1 might be the D (5 bases). The CDR3 contains 16 residues. Per germline, CDR1 SGHNT and CDR2 YYREEE (reference sequence). V lost 4 bases to trimming and J lost 0 bases, with 14 bases between them. This chain's CDR3 is CASSRSVGHSGNTIYF. CDR3 nucleotides: TGTGCCAGCAGCCGATCTGTGGGGCACTCTGGAAACACCATATATTTT.

Written as DNA, the CDR3 is TGTGCCAGCGGGAGAGAGCAGTTCTTC. Translated, it gives CASGREQFF. The chain joins TRBV6-5 to TRBJ2-1, with TRBD2 as a possible D gene (5 bases). The CDR3 covers 9 residues. Germline assignment: CDR1 MNHEY and CDR2 SVGAGI. V was shortened by 8 bases and J by 10 bases, with 6 bases between the two germline ends.

This clone was recorded only once. The V call is TRBV30, the J call TRBJ1-6, with 9 nucleotides matching TRBD1. V trimming: 5 bases; J trimming: 7 bases; junction bases outside the gene matches: 6. Per the germline V gene, CDR1 is GTSNPN and CDR2 is SVGIG (reference sequence). CDR3 size: 14 residues. Here the CDR3 DNA reads TGTGCCTGGCTGACAGGGGGAAGGAATTCACCCCTCCACTTT. Protein: CAWLTGGRNSPLHF. Drawing the rest from reference TRBV30 and TRBJ1-6, the complete variable domain is SQTIHQWPATLVQPVGSPLSLECTVEGTSNPNLYWYRQAAGRGLQLLFYSVGIGQISSEVPQNLSASRPQDRQFILSSKKLLLSDSGFYLCAWLTGGRNSPLHFGNGTRLTVT.

V is TRBV28 and J is TRBJ1-5, with D perhaps matching TRBD1 (5 bases). The V end was cut by 7 bases, the J end by 2 bases, with 9 bases between. The length of the CDR3 is 13 residues. Per the germline V gene, CDR1 is MDHEN and CDR2 is SYDVKM. Written as DNA, the CDR3 is TGTGCCAGCACCCCGGGGGGCAATCAGCCCCAGCATTTT. This translates into CASTPGGNQPQHF.

A few counts support this clone. The gene calls are TRBV13 and TRBJ2-1; 11 bases agree with TRBD2. The trim removed 4 bases at V and 2 bases at J, leaving 7 bases unmatched. The germline CDR1 and CDR2 sequences are PRHDT and FYEKMQ (reference sequence). This CDR3 is 17 amino acids long. The CDR3 DNA is TGTGCCAGCAGCTCCCTAGGGACTAGCGGTCCCTACAATGAGCAGTTCTTC. This translates into CASSSLGTSGPYNEQFF. Supplemented by reference TRBV13 and TRBJ2-1, the full variable domain reads AAGVIQSPRHLIKEKRETATLKCYPIPRHDTVYWYQQGPGQDPQFLISFYEKMQSDKGSIPDRFSAQQFSDYHSELNMSSLELGDSALYFCASSSLGTSGPYNEQFFGPGTRLTVL.

The chain is built from TRBV30 and TRBJ2-1; D possibly corresponds to TRBD1 (6 bases). The ends were cut back, 2 bases at V and 0 bases at J, with 8 bases in the middle. The CDR3 is 14 residues long. Germline V gene data show CDR1 as GTSNPN and CDR2 as SVGIG (reference sequence). This chain's CDR3 is CAWSRGSSYNEQFF. CDR3 nucleotide sequence: TGTGCCTGGAGTAGGGGGAGCTCCTACAATGAGCAGTTCTTC.

This chain connects TRBV25-1 to TRBJ2-3, with a weak D call TRBD2 (5 bases). Germline CDR1 is MGHDK and CDR2 is SYGVNS. The length of the CDR3 is 14 residues. The V end was cut by 2 bases, the J end by 3 bases, with 9 bases between. CDR3 bases: TGTGCCAGCAGTGAAACCGGAGGAACAGATACGCAGTATTTT. It translates to CASSETGGTDTQYF.

This chain uses TRBV30 with TRBJ1-3; TRBD1 aligns across 9 bases. The germline V gene has CDR1 GTSNPN and CDR2 SVGIG (reference sequence). This CDR3 comprises 16 residues. The ends lost 1 base at V and 0 bases at J; junction bases unmatched: 4. The CDR3 is CAWSGGQGHSGNTIYF. CDR3 coding DNA: TGTGCCTGGAGTGGGGGACAGGGCCACTCTGGAAACACCATATATTTT.

The rearrangement joins TRBV19 to TRBJ2-1, with D perhaps TRBD2 (7 bases). Per the germline V gene, CDR1 is LNHDA and CDR2 is SQIVND (reference sequence). Between the trimmed V and J ends, which lost 8 bases and 4 bases, there was a span of 18 bases. This CDR3 comprises 15 residues. The CDR3 reads CASRLGGQLYNEQFF. The CDR3 nucleotides are TGTGCCAGTCGGTTGGGGGGGCAGCTGTACAATGAGCAGTTCTTC. The full variable domain, its missing parts supplied by reference TRBV19 and TRBJ2-1, is DGGITQSPKYLFRKEGQNVTLSCEQNLNHDAMYWYRQDPGQGLRLIYYSQIVNDFQKGDIAEGYSVSREKKESFPLTVTSAQKNPTAFYLCASRLGGQLYNEQFFGPGTRLTVL.

This clone was recorded a few times. V gene TRBV9 combines with J gene TRBJ2-5, with TRBD2 matching 8 bases. The end of the DNA is better explained by TRBJ2-7, so the J call may be wrong. This CDR3 spans 14 amino acids. Germline values: CDR1 SGDLS, CDR2 YYNGEE. This CDR3 reads CASSVGREVYEQYF. As DNA, the CDR3 is TGTGCCAGCAGCGTGGGGCGGGAGGTCTACGAGCAGTACTTC.

The chain has TRBV4-3 and TRBJ2-7; 8 positions agree with TRBD1. Germline CDR1 LGHNA, CDR2 YSLEER. The junction had 10 bases not matched to a gene; V was cut back by 1 base and J by 5 bases. The CDR3 covers 16 residues. The CDR3 is CASSQGKGQGANEQYF. The CDR3, as DNA: TGCGCCAGCAGCCAAGGAAAGGGCCAGGGGGCCAACGAGCAGTACTTC.